One and the same sample provided the 31 T cell receptor beta chains below, sequenced in a study of blood T cell repertoires in COVID-19. Using immunoSEQ multiplex PCR, the repertoire was profiled, and TCRdb retains in-frame clones only, with some absent. This sample yields fewer than 350,000 clones, of which 85% are seen a single time; about 2.5% belongs to the top ten. The specimen was PBMCs or T cells enriched from blood (not recorded which). Source of these receptors: a woman aged 50 to 60 who had recovered from COVID-19.

The rearrangement joins TRBV2 to TRBJ2-7, with TRBD1 matching over 8 bases. Germline CDR1 SNHLY, CDR2 FYNNEI. V trimming: 3 bases; J trimming: 1 base; junction bases outside the gene matches: 11. The CDR3 spans 17 residues. Here the CDR3 reads CASSDPSAGQVSYEQYF. Written as DNA, the CDR3 is TGTGCCAGCAGTGACCCCTCGGCGGGACAGGTATCCTACGAGCAGTACTTC.

This sequence joins TRBV7-6 and TRBJ1-5; a weak D match, TRBD1 (5 bases). The length of the CDR3 is 14 residues. With 0 bases removed from V and 4 bases from J, the gap between germline ends came to 7 bases. Germline CDR1 and CDR2: SGHVS and FNYEAQ. The CDR3 DNA reads TGTGCCAGCAGCTTAGCAGGGGTTAATCAGCCCCAGCATTTT. It encodes CASSLAGVNQPQHF.

A single count supports this clone. The genes are TRBV9 and TRBJ2-1; D possibly corresponds to TRBD2 (6 bases). Trimming took 0 bases from V and 4 from J, leaving 17 bases between them. The CDR3 has 17 residues. In germline, CDR1 is SGDLS, CDR2 YYNGEE. CDR3 DNA: TGTGCCAGCAGCGTAGCTATAAGCGGACTAAATTACAATGAGCAGTTCTTC. Protein product: CASSVAISGLNYNEQFF.

This clone appeared a single time. V is TRBV14 and J is TRBJ2-3; the D is unclear. The ends were cut back, 4 bases at V and 3 bases at J, with 5 bases in the middle. CDR3 length: 12 residues. Germline loops: CDR1 SGHDN, CDR2 FVKESK. The CDR3 nucleotides read TGTGCCAGCAGCCTCAGAACAGATACGCAGTATTTT. Amino acid sequence: CASSLRTDTQYF.

The J gene is TRBJ2-7, the V gene TRBV5-6; weak D call: TRBD1 (6 bases). Germline lookup yields CDR1 SGHDT and CDR2 YYEEEE. This CDR3 contains 14 residues. Trimming stripped 3 bases from V and 5 bases from J, with 15 bases between. The CDR3 DNA reads as TGTGCCAGCAGCTGGAAAACAGGGCAGAACGAGCAGTACTTC. Its translation: CASSWKTGQNEQYF.

This clone was counted ten times or more. The chain is built from TRBV5-8 and TRBJ1-1; D is unclear. In germline, CDR1 is SGHTS, CDR2 YDEGEE. Trimming cost V 1 base and J 4 bases, with 17 bases left between them. This CDR3 spans 16 amino acids. CDR3 nucleotide sequence: TGTGCCAGCAGCTTGATAGCCGGCACGGGGTCCACTGAAGCTTTCTTT. This gives the protein CASSLIAGTGSTEAFF.

V usage is TRBV11-2 and J usage is TRBJ2-3; TRBD2 aligns across 8 bases. Trimming at V came to 5 bases and at J to 6 bases, leaving 10 bases not matched to a gene. Per the germline V gene, CDR1 is SGHAT and CDR2 is FQNNGV. CDR3 length: 15 amino acids. The chain's CDR3 is CASSAILAGRDTQYF. Here the CDR3 DNA reads TGTGCCAGCAGCGCGATCCTAGCGGGCAGGGATACGCAGTATTTT.

This rearrangement joins TRBV2 to TRBJ1-1; D uncertain. This CDR3 is 16 amino acids long. Germline-derived CDR1 and CDR2 are SNHLY and FYNNEI. V lost 2 bases and J lost 1, with 14 bases in between. For the CDR3, the DNA is TGTGCCAGCAGTGAAACAGCCGCTACAAAGAACACTGAAGCTTTCTTT. The encoded protein is CASSETAATKNTEAFF. The variable domain in full, with the rest retrieved from reference TRBV2 and TRBJ1-1, is EPEVTQTPSHQVTQMGQEVILRCVPISNHLYFYWYRQILGQKVEFLVSFYNNEISEKSEIFDDQFSVERPDGSNFTLKIRSTKLEDSAMYFCASSETAATKNTEAFFGQGTRLTVV.

The J gene is TRBJ1-2, the V gene TRBV27; 9 bases match TRBD1. Germline loops: CDR1 MNHEY, CDR2 SMNVEV (reference sequence). The CDR3 spans 17 residues. Trimming removed 4 bases from V and 1 base from J; junction bases left unmatched: 10. The CDR3 here is CASSSLPGTGSNYGYTF. CDR3 in DNA: TGTGCCAGCAGTTCTTTACCCGGGACAGGGAGTAACTATGGCTACACCTTC.

The J gene is TRBJ2-3, the V gene TRBV6-4, with TRBD2 matching over 8 bases. This CDR3 contains 14 residues. CDR1 and CDR2 from the germline V gene are MRHNA and SNTAGT. Trimming removed 6 bases from V and 4 bases from J; junction bases left unmatched: 6. CDR3 sequence reads: CASRPGLGSDTQYF. The CDR3 DNA reads TGTGCCAGCAGACCGGGACTAGGCTCAGATACGCAGTATTTT.

The chain employs TRBV20-1 and TRBJ1-5, with D possibly matching TRBD1 (5 bases). The CDR3 is made up of 13 amino acids. Trimming removed 3 bases from V and 7 bases from J, with 13 bases in between. Germline V gene sequence: CDR1 DFQATT, CDR2 SNEGSKA (reference sequence). CDR3 sequence (DNA): TGCAGTGCTAGTCAGGGAATGGTGCAGCCCCAGCATTTT. It translates to CSASQGMVQPQHF.

The chain links TRBV15 to TRBJ2-2; D is uncertain. This CDR3 has 12 residues. The V gene's germline CDR1 is LNHNV and CDR2 YYDKDF (reference sequence). Trimming pared 3 bases from V and 5 bases from J, leaving 4 bases between. The CDR3 DNA is TGTGCCACCAGCAGGAGGACCGGGGAGCTGTTTTTT. The encoded protein is CATSRRTGELFF.

The chain joins TRBV6-1 to TRBJ1-5; D not certain. The germline V gene encodes CDR1 MNHNS and CDR2 SASEGT. The CDR3 is 12 residues long. V was shortened by 2 bases and J by 7 bases, with 6 bases between the two germline ends. CDR3 loop: CASSESRQPQHF. CDR3 DNA sequence: TGTGCCAGCAGTGAAAGCCGCCAGCCCCAGCATTTT.

The rearrangement links TRBV30 to TRBJ1-2; D may be TRBD1 (6 bases). V was trimmed by 4 bases and J by 8 bases, leaving 20 bases between them. CDR3 size: 14 residues. Germline CDR1 is GTSNPN and CDR2 is SVGIG (reference sequence). This chain's CDR3 is CAWTSDSRIGGYTF. The CDR3, as DNA: TGTGCCTGGACCTCGGACAGTCGAATTGGGGGCTACACCTTC.

This clone came up a few times. The chain recombines TRBV30 with TRBJ2-7; tentatively, D is TRBD1 (6 bases). Germline CDR1 is GTSNPN and CDR2 is SVGIG (reference sequence). CDR3 size: 16 residues. V lost 2 bases, J lost 5 bases, and 22 bases lay in between. The CDR3 loop reads CAWSRGIGGQGNEQYF. The CDR3 nucleotides read TGTGCCTGGAGTAGGGGGATAGGAGGCCAGGGTAACGAGCAGTACTTC.

The rearrangement joins TRBV11-2 to TRBJ2-5, with TRBD1 matching over 7 bases. This CDR3 has 13 amino acids. With 5 bases clipped from V and 2 bases from J, the junction kept 2 bases outside the gene matches. CDR1 is SGHAT and CDR2 is FQNNGV in the germline V gene. The CDR3 here is CASSRGQQETQYF. Here the CDR3 DNA reads TGTGCCAGCAGCCGGGGACAGCAAGAGACCCAGTACTTC.

The genes are TRBV4-1 and TRBJ2-7; 7 bases map to TRBD1. After removal of 4 bases from V and 4 bases from J, the junction contained 7 bases not matched to a gene. The CDR3 spans 14 residues. CDR1 is MGHRA and CDR2 is YSYEKL in the germline V gene. CDR3 amino acids: CASSLRQGEYEQYF. The CDR3 coding sequence is TGCGCCAGCAGCCTCCGACAGGGTGAGTACGAGCAGTACTTC.

The genes are TRBV24-1 and TRBJ2-5; D gene uncertain. The CDR3 length is 13 residues. V dropped 4 bases and J dropped 1 base, with 6 bases sitting between them. Looked up from germline, CDR1 is KGHDR and CDR2 is SFDVKD. In DNA, the CDR3 is TGTGCCACCAGTGACAGTTTCCAAGAGACCCAGTACTTC. It translates to CATSDSFQETQYF.

The CDR3 DNA sequence: TGTGCCAGCAGCTTGCCCCCGAACAGCAATGAGCAGTTCTTC. Amino acids: CASSLPPNSNEQFF. The V and J genes are TRBV5-6 and TRBJ2-1, with no clear D. Germline-derived CDR1 and CDR2 are SGHDT and YYEEEE. This CDR3 is built from 14 residues. V was trimmed by 1 base and J by 6 bases, leaving 11 bases between them.

J is TRBJ2-7 and V is TRBV20-1; 13 bases line up with TRBD2. The CDR3 is made up of 14 amino acids. Germline values: CDR1 DFQATT, CDR2 SNEGSKA (reference sequence). J gave up 10 bases and V 3 bases, and 9 bases lay outside the gene matches. CDR3 nucleotide sequence: TGCAGTGCTAGTGCGACTAGCGGGAGGTCCCTTCAGTACTTC. Translated: CSASATSGRSLQYF.

The CDR3 DNA sequence: TGTGCCAGCAGAGCGGGAGTTGGGGTTGGCTACGAGCAGTACTTC. Its protein is CASRAGVGVGYEQYF. This sequence joins TRBV27 and TRBJ2-7; 8 bases match TRBD2. The germline V gene encodes CDR1 MNHEY and CDR2 SMNVEV (reference sequence). This CDR3 is 15 amino acids long. After removal of 6 bases from V and 3 bases from J, the junction contained 10 bases not matched to a gene.

The chain links TRBV10-3 to TRBJ2-3, with 11 bases identical to TRBD1. With V trimmed by 3 bases and J by 3 bases, 8 bases remained unmatched. CDR1 is ENHRY and CDR2 is SYGVKD in the germline V gene. The CDR3 contains 17 residues. CDR3: CAISDWTGGAETDTQYF. DNA for the CDR3: TGTGCCATCAGTGACTGGACAGGGGGCGCGGAGACAGATACGCAGTATTTT.

This chain links TRBV30 with TRBJ2-2; TRBD1 agrees at 8 bases. The CDR3 has 15 residues. V lost 3 bases, J lost 10 bases, and 13 bases stayed unmatched. The germline CDR1 and CDR2 sequences are GTSNPN and SVGIG (reference sequence). Here the CDR3 reads CAWSLLTGAGKELFF. The CDR3 DNA reads TGTGCCTGGAGCCTGTTGACAGGGGCAGGGAAGGAGCTGTTTTTT.

The rearrangement joins TRBV5-1 to TRBJ2-1; the match to TRBD2 covers 10 bases. The V gene's germline CDR1 is SGHRS and CDR2 YFSETQ. The trim removed 4 bases at V and 2 bases at J, leaving 3 bases unmatched. The CDR3 length is 15 residues. The CDR3: CASSLAGATYNEQFF. The CDR3, as DNA: TGCGCCAGCAGCCTAGCGGGGGCTACCTACAATGAGCAGTTCTTC.

The rearrangement links TRBV7-3 to TRBJ1-1; D unclear. CDR3 length: 15 amino acids. Germline V lookup: CDR1 SGHTA, CDR2 FQGTGA. Trimming removed 5 bases from V and 5 bases from J, with 18 bases in between. Here the CDR3 DNA reads TGTGCCAGCAGCCCAGGACCGGGGATAAGGACTGAAGCTTTCTTT. Amino acids: CASSPGPGIRTEAFF. The variable domain in full, completed from reference TRBV7-3 and TRBJ1-1, reads GAGVSQTPSNKVTEKGKYVELRCDPISGHTALYWYRQSLGQGPEFLIYFQGTGAADDSGLPNDRFFAVRPEGSVSTLKIQRTERGDSAVYLCASSPGPGIRTEAFFGQGTRLTVV.

The chain has TRBV19 and TRBJ2-1; 10 bases are a match to TRBD1. Trimming at V came to 7 bases and at J to 8 bases, leaving 11 bases not matched to a gene. The germline V gene encodes CDR1 LNHDA and CDR2 SQIVND (reference sequence). This CDR3 region has 15 residues. CDR3 in DNA: TGTGCCAGTACACCGTGGGACAGGGGACCGTATGAGCAGTTCTTC. This gives the protein CASTPWDRGPYEQFF.

The V and J genes are TRBV5-5 and TRBJ2-1; no reliable D call. The CDR3 is 14 amino acids. Germline loops: CDR1 SGHKS, CDR2 YYEKEE (reference sequence). Trimming took off 4 bases at V and 11 bases at J, with 19 bases between the two ends. CDR3 loop: CASSIERSPIKQFF. As DNA, the CDR3 is TGTGCCAGCAGCATAGAACGGAGCCCAATTAAGCAGTTCTTC.

This chain connects TRBV4-1 to TRBJ2-7; no clear D. Germline CDR1 reads MGHRA; CDR2 reads YSYEKL. V was pared by 6 bases and J by 3 bases, with 12 bases between. This CDR3 contains 13 residues. The CDR3 spells CASRSPGGYEQYF. CDR3 in DNA: TGCGCCAGCAGATCGCCCGGCGGCTACGAGCAGTACTTC.

This chain connects TRBV4-1 to TRBJ1-4; unclear D gene. Between the trimmed V and J ends, which lost 4 bases and 0 bases, there was a span of 12 bases. This CDR3 spans 16 amino acids. Germline-derived CDR1 and CDR2 are MGHRA and YSYEKL. CDR3 DNA: TGCGCCAGCAGCCCAAGGCCCCAGGCAACTAATGAAAAACTGTTTTTT. Amino acids: CASSPRPQATNEKLFF.

The V call is TRBV9, the J call TRBJ1-1, with D unclear. This CDR3 has 14 amino acids. Germline V gene data show CDR1 as SGDLS and CDR2 as YYNGEE. V was trimmed by 1 base and J by 2 bases, leaving 9 bases between them. The chain's CDR3 is CASSVRQANTEAFF. CDR3 nucleotide sequence: TGTGCCAGCAGCGTAAGGCAGGCAAACACTGAAGCTTTCTTT.

V and J are TRBV6-5 and TRBJ1-5; D gene ambiguous. This CDR3 is built from 12 residues. The germline gives CDR1 MNHEY, CDR2 SVGAGI. V lost 8 bases and J 3 bases, leaving 8 bases between the germline ends. The CDR3 nucleotides are TGTGCCAGCGGAGGATCCAATCAGCCCCAGCATTTT. This translates into CASGGSNQPQHF.